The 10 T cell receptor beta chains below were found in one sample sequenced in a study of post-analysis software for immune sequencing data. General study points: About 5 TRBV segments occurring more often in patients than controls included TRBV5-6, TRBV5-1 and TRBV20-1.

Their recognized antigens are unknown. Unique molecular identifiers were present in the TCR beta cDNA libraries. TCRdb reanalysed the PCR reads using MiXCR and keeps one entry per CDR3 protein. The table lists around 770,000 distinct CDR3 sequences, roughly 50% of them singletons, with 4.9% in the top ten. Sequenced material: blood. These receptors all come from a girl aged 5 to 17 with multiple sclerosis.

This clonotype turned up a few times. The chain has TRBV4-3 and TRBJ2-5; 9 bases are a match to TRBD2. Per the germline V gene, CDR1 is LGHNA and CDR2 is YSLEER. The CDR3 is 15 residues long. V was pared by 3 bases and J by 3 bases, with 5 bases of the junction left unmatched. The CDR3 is CASSHLAGLKETQYF. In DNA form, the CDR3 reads TGCGCCAGCAGCCATCTAGCGGGATTGAAAGAGACCCAGTACTTC.

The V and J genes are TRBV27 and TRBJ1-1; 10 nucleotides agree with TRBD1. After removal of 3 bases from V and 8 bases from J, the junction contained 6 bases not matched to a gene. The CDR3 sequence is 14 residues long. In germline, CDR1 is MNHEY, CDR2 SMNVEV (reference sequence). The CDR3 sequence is CASSFGTGVGEAFF. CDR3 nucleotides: TGTGCCAGCAGTTTTGGGACAGGGGTTGGAGAAGCTTTCTTT.

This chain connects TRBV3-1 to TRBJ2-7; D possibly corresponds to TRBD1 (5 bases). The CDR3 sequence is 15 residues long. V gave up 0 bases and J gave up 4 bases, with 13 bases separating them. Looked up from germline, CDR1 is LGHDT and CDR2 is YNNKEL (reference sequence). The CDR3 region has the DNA TGTGCCAGCAGCCAAGAAGACAGACAACGATACGAGCAGTACTTC. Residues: CASSQEDRQRYEQYF.

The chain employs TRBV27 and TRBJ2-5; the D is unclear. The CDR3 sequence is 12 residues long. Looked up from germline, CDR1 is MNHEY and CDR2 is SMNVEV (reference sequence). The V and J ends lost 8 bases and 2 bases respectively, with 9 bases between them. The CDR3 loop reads CASGLLQETQYF. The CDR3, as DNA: TGTGCCAGCGGGCTCTTGCAAGAGACCCAGTACTTC.

The CDR3, as DNA: TGTGCCAGGGCAGGGGCCACCTCTGGGGCCAACGTCCTGACTTTC. Translating gives CARAGATSGANVLTF. This chain joins TRBV28 and TRBJ2-6, with D possibly matching TRBD1 (6 bases). Per the germline V gene, CDR1 is MDHEN and CDR2 is SYDVKM. The CDR3 totals 15 residues. Trimming removed 9 bases at V and 0 bases at J, with 12 bases between.

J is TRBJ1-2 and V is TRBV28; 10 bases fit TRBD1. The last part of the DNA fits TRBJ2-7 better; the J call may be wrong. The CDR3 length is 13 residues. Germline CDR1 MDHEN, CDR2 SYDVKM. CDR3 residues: CASSGDRGNVQYF. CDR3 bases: TGTGCCAGCAGTGGGGACAGGGGAAATGTGCAGTACTTC.

DNA of the CDR3: TGTGCCAGCAGCTTAGAGGACCGAGATTATTCACCCCTCCACTTT. Its protein product is CASSLEDRDYSPLHF. V is TRBV7-2 and J is TRBJ1-6; no clear D gene. Per the germline V gene, CDR1 is SGHTA and CDR2 is FQGNSA. With 1 base removed from V and 8 bases from J, the gap between germline ends came to 12 bases. This CDR3 region has 15 residues.

The CDR3 sequence is CASSPSPSTGYEQYF. The CDR3 DNA is TGTGCCAGCTCACCAAGTCCGAGTACGGGTTACGAGCAGTACTTC. The V and J genes are TRBV18 and TRBJ2-7; D uncertain. V dropped 2 bases and J dropped 4 bases, with 15 bases sitting between them. Germline values: CDR1 KGHSH, CDR2 LQKENI. The CDR3 is 15 amino acids.

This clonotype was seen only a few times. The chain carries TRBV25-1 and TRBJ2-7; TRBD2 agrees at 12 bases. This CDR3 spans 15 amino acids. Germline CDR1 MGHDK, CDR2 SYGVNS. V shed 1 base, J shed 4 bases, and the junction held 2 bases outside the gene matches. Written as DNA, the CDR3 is TGTGCCAGCAGTGAATCCACTAGCGGGAGGTACGAGCAGTACTTC. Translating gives CASSESTSGRYEQYF.

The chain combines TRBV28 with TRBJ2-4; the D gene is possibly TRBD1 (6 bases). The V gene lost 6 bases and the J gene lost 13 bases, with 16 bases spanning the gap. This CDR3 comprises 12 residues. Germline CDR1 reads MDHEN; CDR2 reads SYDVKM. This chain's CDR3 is CASRQGLKEQYF. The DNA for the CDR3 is TGTGCCAGCAGGCAGGGGTTGAAAGAGCAGTACTTC.